This record looks at one T cell receptor (beta chain) sequence and its context. Compared with germline, one end of the junction differs, possibly owing to a read error. Data came from immunoSEQ multiplex PCR; TCRdb stores just in-frame clones and leaves some out. The data show around 130,000 clones, approximately 84% seen once. This sample was taken from a study of blood T cell repertoires in COVID-19. Sequencing was performed on PBMCs or T cells enriched from blood (not recorded which). This TCR was recovered from a woman between 50 and 59 years old with acute COVID-19.

The DNA for the CDR3 is TGTGCCAGCAGTTCATCAGGGACTATCGCTCACCTCTTC. It codes for CASSSSGTIAHLF. The chain recombines TRBV6-5 with TRBJ2-1; 7 bases agree with TRBD2. The CDR3 has 13 amino acids. From germline, CDR1 is MNHEY and CDR2 SVGAGI.